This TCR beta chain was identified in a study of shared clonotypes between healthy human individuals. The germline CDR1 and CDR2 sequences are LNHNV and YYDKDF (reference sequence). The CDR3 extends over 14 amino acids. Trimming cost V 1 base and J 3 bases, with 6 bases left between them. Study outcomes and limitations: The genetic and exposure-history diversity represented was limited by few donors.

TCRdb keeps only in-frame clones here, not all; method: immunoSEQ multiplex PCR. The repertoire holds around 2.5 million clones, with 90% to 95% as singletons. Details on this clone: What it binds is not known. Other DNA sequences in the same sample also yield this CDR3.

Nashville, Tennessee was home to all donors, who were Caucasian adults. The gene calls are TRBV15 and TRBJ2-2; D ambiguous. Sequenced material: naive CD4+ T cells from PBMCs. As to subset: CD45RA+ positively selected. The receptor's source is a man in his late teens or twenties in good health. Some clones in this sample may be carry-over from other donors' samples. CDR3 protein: CATSRASYTGELFF. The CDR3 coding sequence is TGTGCCACCAGCAGAGCGTCCTACACCGGGGAGCTGTTTTTT.